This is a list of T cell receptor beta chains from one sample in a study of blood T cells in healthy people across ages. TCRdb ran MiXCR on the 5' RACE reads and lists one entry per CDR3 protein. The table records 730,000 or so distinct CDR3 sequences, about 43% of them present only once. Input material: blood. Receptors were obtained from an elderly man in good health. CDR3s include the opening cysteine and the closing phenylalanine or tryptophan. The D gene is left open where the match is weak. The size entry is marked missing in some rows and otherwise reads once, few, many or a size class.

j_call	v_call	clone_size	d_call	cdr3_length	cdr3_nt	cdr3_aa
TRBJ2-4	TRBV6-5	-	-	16	TGTGCCAGCAGTTACTCGTCGGTCTTAGCCAAAAACATTCAGTACTTC	CASSYSSVLAKNIQYF
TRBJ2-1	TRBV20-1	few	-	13	TGCAGTGCTAGCGGGTTCTCCTACAATGAGCAGTTCTTC	CSASGFSYNEQFF
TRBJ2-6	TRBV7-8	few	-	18	TGTGCCAGCAGCTTAGCTGGACGAATACTCTCTGGGGCCAACGTCCTGACTTTC	CASSLAGRILSGANVLTF
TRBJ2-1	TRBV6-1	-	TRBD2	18	TGTGCCAGCAGTACACAAAGGAGCGGGAGAATAGCCTACAATGAGCAGTTCTTC	CASSTQRSGRIAYNEQFF
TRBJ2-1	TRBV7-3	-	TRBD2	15	TGTGCCAGCAGCCCATCGGGACTAGCTGGGGGTGAGCAGTTCTTC	CASSPSGLAGGEQFF
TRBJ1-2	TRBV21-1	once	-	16	TGTGTCAGCAGCGCGGAGGAGACAGGAACTAACTATGGCTACACCTTC	CVSSAEETGTNYGYTF
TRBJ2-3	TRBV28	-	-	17	TGTGCCAGCAGTTTGGGACCGGAGGGGGATGCTGGGGATACGCAGTATTTT	CASSLGPEGDAGDTQYF
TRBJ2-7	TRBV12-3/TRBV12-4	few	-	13	TGTGCCAGCAGTGTAAGCGGATCCTACGAGCAGTACTTC	CASSVSGSYEQYF
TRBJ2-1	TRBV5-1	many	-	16	TGCGCCAGCAGCTTAGGGGGTGGGAGCTCCTACAATGAGCAGTTCTTC	CASSLGGGSSYNEQFF
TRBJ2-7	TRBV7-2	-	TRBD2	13	TGTGCCAGCGGGACTAGCGTTACCTACGAGCAGTACTTC	CASGTSVTYEQYF
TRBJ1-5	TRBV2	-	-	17	TGTGCCAGCAGTGAAGGGAAGGGGTTTTGGAGCAATCAGCCCCAGCATTTT	CASSEGKGFWSNQPQHF
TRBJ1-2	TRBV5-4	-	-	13	TGTGCCAGCAGCCCACTTCGACGCTATGGCTACACCTTC	CASSPLRRYGYTF
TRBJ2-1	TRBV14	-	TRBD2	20	TGTGCCAGCAGCCCAGCTCCGGCGCTAGCGGGGGGGCTATCCTACAATGAGCAGTTCTTC	CASSPAPALAGGLSYNEQFF
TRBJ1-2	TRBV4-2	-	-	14	TGTGCCAGCAGCCAAGATTGGGGGGGACCTGGCTACACCTTC	CASSQDWGGPGYTF
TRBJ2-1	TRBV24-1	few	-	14	TGTGCCACCAGTGATTCTTACAGTCAGAATGAGCAGTTCTTC	CATSDSYSQNEQFF
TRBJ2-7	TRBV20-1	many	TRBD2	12	TGCAGTGCTGTGACGGGGGGTTCCGAGCAGTACTTC	CSAVTGGSEQYF
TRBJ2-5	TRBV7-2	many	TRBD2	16	TGTGCCAGCAGCTTAGTGTCCGGGACTAGTCAAGAGACCCAGTACTTC	CASSLVSGTSQETQYF